These 32 T cell receptor beta chains originate from one sample sequenced in a study of T cells after yellow fever vaccination. TCRdb fed the 5' RACE reads into MiXCR, producing one record per CDR3 protein. The sample holds some 160,000 distinct CDR3 sequences, approximately 9.7% seen once. Sample: CD8+ T cells sorted from PBMCs, taken 45 days after the yellow fever booster vaccination. The receptors were gathered from a man younger than 30 who received the YFV17D yellow fever vaccine.

This clonotype was seen a handful of times. The chain joins TRBV12-3 or TRBV12-4 to TRBJ1-1; the D gene is possibly TRBD1 (5 bases). The CDR3 contains 15 residues. V was clipped by 7 bases and J by 1 base, with 16 bases between them. The CDR3 region has the DNA TGTGCCAGCACAGATTTTCGGGGCAGGAACACTGAAGCTTTCTTT. Protein sequence: CASTDFRGRNTEAFF.

This clonotype was seen at least ten times. The chain has TRBV7-6 and TRBJ2-5; 8 bases are a match to TRBD1. CDR1 and CDR2 (germline): SGHVS, FNYEAQ. V lost 5 bases and J lost 4; bases outside the gene matches: 6. CDR3 size: 14 residues. Written as DNA, the CDR3 is TGTGCCAGCAGCGCCCAGGGGGCGCGAGAGACCCAGTACTTC. Translation gives CASSAQGARETQYF.

The CDR3 nucleotides read TGTGCCAGCAGTTCCCGACAGGTTAATCAGCCCCAGCATTTT. Its protein is CASSSRQVNQPQHF. The chain employs TRBV6-5 and TRBJ1-5; tentatively, D is TRBD1 (6 bases). CDR1 MNHEY and CDR2 SVGAGI come from the germline V gene. V dropped 4 bases and J dropped 4 bases, with 11 bases sitting between them. The length of the CDR3 is 14 residues.

This clonotype was seen a handful of times. The J gene is TRBJ1-1, the V gene TRBV27, with a weak D call TRBD1 (6 bases). Germline V gene data show CDR1 as MNHEY and CDR2 as SMNVEV (reference sequence). Trimming stripped 5 bases from V and 7 bases from J, with 14 bases between. The CDR3 extends over 13 amino acids. The CDR3 loop reads CASSPPLTGEAFF. The CDR3 region has the DNA TGTGCCAGCAGTCCACCCCTGACAGGTGAAGCTTTCTTT.

This clonotype was observed a handful of times. The chain has TRBV20-1 and TRBJ2-7, with D possibly matching TRBD2 (5 bases). CDR1 is DFQATT, CDR2 SNEGSKA, per germline (reference sequence). This CDR3 spans 14 amino acids. V lost 0 bases, J lost 4 bases, and 13 bases lay in between. CDR3 nucleotides: TGCAGTGCTAGAGATGTGTGGGGAGTTTACGAGCAGTACTTC. This encodes CSARDVWGVYEQYF.

The chain combines TRBV5-6 with TRBJ1-4, with TRBD1 as a possible D gene (6 bases). Germline V lookup: CDR1 SGHDT, CDR2 YYEEEE. Trimming stripped 0 bases from V and 3 bases from J, with 15 bases between. The CDR3 has 17 amino acids. The DNA for the CDR3 is TGTGCCAGCAGCTTGGCCGGCCGGGGGGCTGCTAATGAAAAACTGTTTTTT. This gives the protein CASSLAGRGAANEKLFF.

The chain has TRBV27 and TRBJ1-2; D ambiguous. Trimming removed 3 bases from V and 4 bases from J, with 9 bases in between. Germline V gene sequence: CDR1 MNHEY, CDR2 SMNVEV (reference sequence). There are 13 residues in the CDR3. CDR3 nucleotide sequence: TGTGCCAGCAGTTTTGGTTTGGGCTATGGCTACACCTTC. Amino acid sequence: CASSFGLGYGYTF.

This clonotype was counted between two and nine times. The chain combines TRBV12-3 or TRBV12-4 with TRBJ2-1, with D perhaps matching TRBD2 (5 bases). The CDR3 consists of 12 residues. With 6 bases removed from V and 10 bases from J, the gap between germline ends came to 13 bases. CDR3 sequence (DNA): TGTGCCAGCAGCCCTAGCAGAGGAGAGCAGTTCTTC. This sequence encodes CASSPSRGEQFF.

Only a few counts were recorded for this clonotype. The CDR3, as DNA: TGTGCCAGCAGCTTAATCGCGGGTTCGGGTGGGGGCACAGATACGCAGTATTTT. Encoded protein: CASSLIAGSGGGTDTQYF. The V call is TRBV7-2, the J call TRBJ2-3; tentatively, D is TRBD2 (5 bases). The CDR3 runs 18 residues. The germline CDR1 and CDR2 sequences are SGHTA and FQGNSA. V gave up 2 bases and J gave up 1 base, with 19 bases separating them.

V usage is TRBV15 and J usage is TRBJ2-7, with 8 bases fitting TRBD1. Germline assignment: CDR1 LNHNV and CDR2 YYDKDF (reference sequence). V was pared by 5 bases and J by 4 bases, with 7 bases of the junction left unmatched. The CDR3 spans 14 residues. As DNA, the CDR3 is TGTGCCACCAGCGGCCCAGGACAGGGATACGAGCAGTACGTC. Translating gives CATSGPGQGYEQYV.

CDR3 protein: CASSLVMGTDQETQYF. In DNA form, the CDR3 reads TGTGCCAGCAGTTTAGTTATGGGGACAGACCAAGAGACCCAGTACTTC. This chain joins TRBV12-3 or TRBV12-4 and TRBJ2-5; 7 positions match TRBD1. The J segment lost 0 bases and the V segment lost 1 base, leaving 5 bases of the junction unmatched. The CDR3 consists of 16 residues.

The chain's CDR3 is CASRPSGTEPYNEQFF. The CDR3 nucleotides are TGTGCCAGCAGACCCTCCGGGACGGAGCCCTACAATGAGCAGTTCTTC. This chain joins TRBV28 and TRBJ2-1, with D tentatively TRBD1 or TRBD2 (5 bases each). V was clipped by 6 bases and J by 2 bases, with 17 bases between them. The germline gives CDR1 MDHEN, CDR2 SYDVKM. The CDR3 has 16 amino acids.

The chain carries TRBV5-6 and TRBJ1-2; TRBD1 aligns across 7 bases. J lost 7 bases, V lost 1 base, and 19 bases had no gene match. The germline CDR1 and CDR2 sequences are SGHDT and YYEEEE. The CDR3 extends over 18 amino acids. This chain's CDR3 is CASSLFTRDSQEVFGYTF. The CDR3 DNA follows: TGTGCCAGCAGCTTGTTTACCCGGGACAGCCAAGAAGTTTTTGGCTACACCTTC.

The chain has TRBV6-2 or TRBV6-3 and TRBJ2-5; D tentatively fits TRBD1 or TRBD2 (5 bases each). Germline V CDR1 and CDR2: MNHEY, SVGEGT. Trimming took off 11 bases at V and 1 base at J, with 14 bases between the two ends. There are 13 residues in the CDR3. CDR3 loop: CASSRGPQETQYF. CDR3 nucleotides: TGTGCCTCCTCGAGGGGTCCCCAAGAGACCCAGTACTTC.

The gene calls are TRBV6-2 or TRBV6-3 and TRBJ2-3, with 7 bases fitting TRBD2. Germline CDR1 and CDR2: MNHEY and SVGEGT. There are 16 residues in the CDR3. V was clipped by 5 bases and J by 0 bases; unmatched bases: 8. The CDR3 sequence is CASSRRLARSTDTQYF. As DNA, the CDR3 is TGTGCCAGCAGTAGAAGACTAGCAAGGAGCACAGATACGCAGTATTTT.

This clonotype was counted many times. The chain links TRBV20-1 to TRBJ2-7; TRBD2 agrees at 10 bases. Losses at the gene ends were 1 base for V and 3 bases for J; bases not matched to a gene: 9. CDR3 length equals 16 residues. Germline V gives CDR1 DFQATT, CDR2 SNEGSKA (reference sequence). For the CDR3, the DNA is TGCAGTGCTAGAGTAGAGTCTAGCGGGGGCTTCTACGAGCAGTACTTC. Translated, it gives CSARVESSGGFYEQYF.

The V call is TRBV5-1, the J call TRBJ2-1; 10 bases match TRBD1. Losses at the gene ends were 3 bases for V and 6 bases for J; bases not matched to a gene: 9. The germline V gene encodes CDR1 SGHRS and CDR2 YFSETQ. CDR3 length equals 16 residues. The chain's CDR3 is CASSYGTGVKSNEQFF. The CDR3 DNA reads as TGCGCCAGCAGCTATGGGACAGGGGTAAAATCCAATGAGCAGTTCTTC. Full variable domain (remainder filled in from reference TRBV5-1 and TRBJ2-1): KAGVTQTPRYLIKTRGQQVTLSCSPISGHRSVSWYQQTPGQGLQFLFEYFSETQRNKGNFPGRFSGRQFSNSRSEMNVSTLELGDSALYLCASSYGTGVKSNEQFFGPGTRLTVL.

In its sample, this clonotype was seen a few times. The chain uses TRBV6-5 and TRBJ2-6; D possibly corresponds to TRBD1 (6 bases). The length of the CDR3 is 15 residues. The germline V and J ends were trimmed by 8 bases and 0 bases, with 11 bases remaining between them. Germline CDR1 and CDR2: MNHEY and SVGAGI. DNA of the CDR3: TGTGCCAGCGGGGACAACCACTCTGGGGCCAACGTCCTGACTTTC. Residues: CASGDNHSGANVLTF.

This clonotype was counted at least ten times. The chain joins TRBV29-1 to TRBJ2-1, with TRBD1 identical over 7 bases. Germline V gene data show CDR1 as SQVTM and CDR2 as ANQGSEA. The CDR3 is made up of 19 amino acids. V lost 0 bases, J lost 0 bases, and 14 bases stayed unmatched. CDR3 region: CSVEDYGTDPSSSYNEQFF. CDR3 nucleotides: TGCAGCGTTGAAGACTACGGGACAGACCCTTCGAGCTCCTACAATGAGCAGTTCTTC.

The sample holds a few counts of this clonotype. The chain uses TRBV6-6 and TRBJ2-7; D is tentatively TRBD1 or TRBD2 (5 bases each). V was cut by 7 bases and J by 3 bases, with 13 bases left in between. Germline CDR1 MNHNY, CDR2 SVGAGI (reference sequence). This CDR3 has 13 residues. The CDR3 loop is CASKPRDDYEQYV. The CDR3 DNA follows: TGTGCCAGCAAACCCCGGGACGACTACGAGCAGTACGTC.

In its sample, this clonotype was seen many times. This rearrangement joins TRBV27 to TRBJ2-7; 9 bases agree with TRBD1. J was trimmed by 4 bases and V by 2 bases; bases with no gene match: 3. The CDR3 runs 14 residues. Germline V CDR1 and CDR2: MNHEY, SMNVEV (reference sequence). The CDR3 sequence is CASSLTGQGYEQYF. The CDR3 DNA reads TGTGCCAGCAGTTTAACCGGACAGGGGTACGAGCAGTACTTC.

Turning to this clonotype: Since a much larger clone is just one base distant, this may be a read error. This chain links TRBV7-9 with TRBJ1-1, with unresolved D. V gave up 5 bases and J gave up 1 base, with 5 bases separating them. The CDR3 runs 12 residues. Germline loops: CDR1 SEHNR, CDR2 FQNEAQ (reference sequence). CDR3 in amino acids: CASSGGNTEAFF. Written as DNA, the CDR3 is TGTGCCAGCAGCGGAGGGAACACTGAAGCTTTCTTT.

This clonotype was observed at least ten times. The chain employs TRBV7-6 and TRBJ2-5; 8 bases map to TRBD2. V lost 5 bases, J lost 2 bases, and 13 bases stayed unmatched. The V gene's germline CDR1 is SGHVS and CDR2 FNYEAQ. The CDR3 spans 17 residues. This chain's CDR3 is CASSPRKPGGRQETQYF. The CDR3 DNA follows: TGTGCCAGCAGCCCTCGAAAGCCGGGGGGGCGGCAAGAGACCCAGTACTTC.

This clonotype was counted a few times. This chain links TRBV13 with TRBJ2-2; D not certain. This CDR3 contains 14 residues. Germline V CDR1 and CDR2: PRHDT, FYEKMQ (reference sequence). Trimming cost V 0 bases and J 2 bases, with 4 bases left between them. CDR3 DNA sequence: TGTGCCAGCAGCTTAGGCATTAACACCGGGGAGCTGTTTTTT. It translates to CASSLGINTGELFF.

CDR3 DNA: TGTGCCAGCAGCTGGACCGGGACGGATAACACTGAAGCTTTCTTT. This translates into CASSWTGTDNTEAFF. V and J are TRBV5-6 and TRBJ1-1; D is possibly TRBD1 (5 bases). V lost 3 bases and J 2 bases, leaving 14 bases between the germline ends. The germline V gene encodes CDR1 SGHDT and CDR2 YYEEEE. The CDR3 is made up of 15 amino acids.

In this sample, this clonotype turned up a few times. The chain uses TRBV7-6 and TRBJ2-7, with D perhaps matching TRBD2 (6 bases). The CDR3 is 16 residues long. Trimming pared 5 bases from V and 0 bases from J, leaving 17 bases between. Germline lookup yields CDR1 SGHVS and CDR2 FNYEAQ. As DNA, the CDR3 is TGTGCCAGCAGCCCAACGGCGGGACCCCTCTCCTACGAGCAGTACGTC. Its protein product is CASSPTAGPLSYEQYV.

This rearrangement joins TRBV4-3 to TRBJ2-1; TRBD2 matches 10 bases. V lost 5 bases to trimming and J lost 6 bases; unmatched junction nucleotides: 10. From germline, CDR1 is LGHNA and CDR2 YSLEER. This CDR3 comprises 16 residues. The CDR3 DNA is TGCGCCAGCAGCACTTACAGCGGGGGGGTCATCAATGAGCAGTTCTTC. As protein: CASSTYSGGVINEQFF.

This clonotype was detected many times. The J gene is TRBJ2-7, the V gene TRBV7-2, with 10 positions matching TRBD1. From germline, CDR1 is SGHTA and CDR2 FQGNSA. The CDR3 runs 14 residues. J was trimmed by 2 bases and V by 6 bases; bases with no gene match: 4. DNA of the CDR3: TGTGCCAGCAGTGTGGGGACAGGGGCCTACGAGCAGTACTTC. This codes for CASSVGTGAYEQYF.

This sequence joins TRBV7-6 and TRBJ2-4; tentatively, D is TRBD2 (6 bases). Germline-derived CDR1 and CDR2 are SGHVS and FNYEAQ. Trimming pared 5 bases from V and 3 bases from J, leaving 14 bases between. The CDR3 runs to 15 residues. CDR3 bases: TGTGCCAGCAGCCCTGCGGGGCCAGACAAAAACATTCAGTACTTC. Translated, it gives CASSPAGPDKNIQYF. Filled out from reference TRBV7-6 and TRBJ2-4, the complete variable domain reads GAGVSQSPRYKVTKRGQDVALRCDPISGHVSLYWYRQALGQGPEFLTYFNYEAQQDKSGLPNDRFSAERPEGSISTLTIQRTEQRDSAMYRCASSPAGPDKNIQYFGAGTRLSVL.

A few counts support this clonotype. The chain combines TRBV4-1 with TRBJ2-1; no definite D call. The CDR3 sequence is 18 residues long. Germline lookup yields CDR1 MGHRA and CDR2 YSYEKL. The V and J ends lost 0 bases and 0 bases respectively, with 15 bases between them. In nucleotides, the CDR3 is TGCGCCAGCAGCCAAGATAGCCGTGATTGGAGCTCCTACAATGAGCAGTTCTTC. Its protein product is CASSQDSRDWSSYNEQFF.

Ten or more counts support this clonotype. The rearrangement uses TRBV18 and TRBJ2-1, with a tentative D call TRBD2 (7 bases). The CDR3 spans 17 residues. Germline values: CDR1 KGHSH, CDR2 LQKENI. The germline V and J ends were trimmed by 3 bases and 6 bases, with 21 bases remaining between them. The DNA of the CDR3 is TGTGCCAGCTCACCCCCCCGGATGGCGGGGGCCAGCAATGAGCAGTTCTTC. Protein sequence: CASSPPRMAGASNEQFF.

A few counts support this clonotype. V and J are TRBV6-1 and TRBJ1-5, with D tentatively TRBD1 (6 bases). There are 17 residues in the CDR3. Germline CDR1 MNHNS, CDR2 SASEGT. V lost 5 bases, J lost 5 bases, and 22 bases lay in between. The CDR3 loop reads CASSLPTLGRGHQPQHF. CDR3 bases: TGTGCCAGCAGTCTACCAACCCTAGGCAGGGGACATCAGCCCCAGCATTTT.